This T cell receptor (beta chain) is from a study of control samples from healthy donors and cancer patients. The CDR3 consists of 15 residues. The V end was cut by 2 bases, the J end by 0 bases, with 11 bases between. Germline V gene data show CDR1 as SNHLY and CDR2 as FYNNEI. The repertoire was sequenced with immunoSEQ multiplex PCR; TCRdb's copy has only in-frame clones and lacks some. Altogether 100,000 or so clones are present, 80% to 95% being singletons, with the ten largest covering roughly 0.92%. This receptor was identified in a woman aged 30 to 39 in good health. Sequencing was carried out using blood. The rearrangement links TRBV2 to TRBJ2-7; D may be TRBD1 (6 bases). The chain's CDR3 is CASSETGSASYEQYF. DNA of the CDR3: TGTGCCAGCAGTGAAACAGGGTCGGCCTCCTACGAGCAGTACTTC.